The rows below give T cell receptor beta chains drawn from one sample of a study of blood T cell repertoires in COVID-19. Assay: immunoSEQ multiplex PCR; the TCRdb copy retains only in-frame clones and omits some. The sample shows over 50,000 clones, approximately 87% of them seen only once. The sequencing input was peripheral blood. Receptor source: a man in his fifties or sixties with acute or convalescent COVID-19. The CDR3 runs from the conserved cysteine through the conserved F or W. A D gene is named only where the DNA matches it firmly.

V gene	CDR3 length	D gene	J gene	CDR3 protein	CDR3 DNA
TRBV6-5	12	NA	TRBJ1-2	CASSPVNYGYTF	TGTGCCAGCAGTCCCGTCAACTATGGCTACACCTTC
TRBV7-6	15	NA	TRBJ1-3	CASSLSGLSGNTIYF	TGTGCCAGCAGCTTAAGTGGACTCTCTGGAAACACCATATATTTT
TRBV9	17	TRBD1	TRBJ2-2	CASSGRDRGGDTGELFF	TGTGCCAGCAGCGGCCGCGACAGGGGGGGGGACACCGGGGAGCTGTTTTTT
TRBV19	15	TRBD1	TRBJ1-5	CASRTQGASNQPQHF	TGTGCCAGTAGAACCCAGGGGGCTAGCAATCAGCCCCAGCATTTT
TRBV7-2	16	NA	TRBJ1-1	CASRGGGAGLNTEAFF	TGTGCCAGCAGGGGAGGAGGGGCAGGCCTGAACACTGAAGCTTTCTTT
TRBV19	13	NA	TRBJ1-1	CASSTGSLAEAFF	TGTGCCAGTAGCACAGGGAGTCTAGCTGAAGCTTTCTTT
TRBV5-4	13	NA	TRBJ1-1	CASSPGGGTEAFF	TGTGCCAGCAGCCCGGGGGGGGGCACTGAAGCTTTCTTT
TRBV18	15	TRBD1	TRBJ2-7	CASSPGTGGLGEQYF	TGTGCCAGCTCACCGGGGACAGGGGGCTTGGGAGAGCAGTACTTC
TRBV5-1	13	NA	TRBJ1-2	CASSPAGAYGYTF	TGCGCCAGCAGCCCAGCAGGGGCCTATGGCTACACCTTC
TRBV6-2/TRBV6-3	13	TRBD1	TRBJ1-5	CASSLTGGAPQHF	TGTGCCAGCAGTTTGACAGGGGGCGCGCCCCAGCATTTT
TRBV6-6	14	NA	TRBJ2-3	CASLLDSSTDTQYF	TGTGCCAGCCTTTTGGACAGCAGCACAGATACGCAGTATTTT
TRBV10-3	15	TRBD1	TRBJ2-7	CAISEAPTGIYEQYF	TGTGCCATCAGCGAGGCCCCGACAGGGATCTACGAGCAGTACTTC
TRBV25-1	14	TRBD1	TRBJ1-2	CASRGDRGLRGYTF	TGTGCCAGCAGGGGAGACAGGGGGCTGAGGGGCTACACCTTC
TRBV5-4	14	TRBD2	TRBJ2-5	CASSLEGLVDARNF	TGTGCCAGCAGCTTGGAGGGACTAGTTGACGCCCGCAACTTC
TRBV6-1	15	NA	TRBJ1-2	CASSDPGLITPGYTF	TGTGCCAGCAGTGATCCGGGACTGATCACTCCTGGCTACACCTTC
TRBV15	14	NA	TRBJ2-6	CATSRPAGANVLTF	TGTGCCACCAGCAGACCGGCTGGGGCCAACGTCCTGACTTTC
TRBV11-2	13	NA	TRBJ2-1	CASSLGSSYEQFF	TGTGCCAGCAGCTTAGGGTCCAGTTATGAGCAGTTCTTC
TRBV5-1	14	NA	TRBJ1-1	CASSLARGSTEAFF	TGCGCCAGCAGCTTGGCTAGGGGGAGCACTGAAGCTTTCTTT
TRBV9	15	NA	TRBJ1-6	CASSPLVAGNSPLHF	TGTGCCAGCAGCCCCCTAGTGGCCGGCAATTCACCCCTCCACTTT